The rows below give T cell receptor beta chains drawn from one sample of a study of CXCR3-negative and CXCR3-positive naive CD8 T cells. Following a re-call of the 5' RACE reads, TCRdb has one entry per CDR3 protein and lacks DNA. Its listing shows 130,000 or so distinct CDR3 sequences. The sequenced material came from naive CXCR3- CD8+ T cells from blood. The receptors here all came from a human donor in good health. Some clones in this sample may be carry-over from other donors' samples. Each CDR3 is given with its conserved first and last residue. Each record gives: V gene, J gene, CDR3 protein.

v_gene: TRBV7-6; j_gene: TRBJ2-2; CDR3aa: CASSLGSSGGTGELFF
v_gene: TRBV28; j_gene: TRBJ2-7; CDR3aa: CASSWGWNEQYF
v_gene: TRBV7-9; j_gene: TRBJ2-2; CDR3aa: CASSDAGGYTGELFF
v_gene: TRBV19; j_gene: TRBJ1-1; CDR3aa: CASSTPGSNTEAFF
v_gene: TRBV6-6; j_gene: TRBJ2-7; CDR3aa: CASSYSSTYEQYF
v_gene: TRBV12-3/TRBV12-4; j_gene: TRBJ1-3; CDR3aa: CASSPLIRQTTIYF
v_gene: TRBV7-2; j_gene: TRBJ2-7; CDR3aa: CASSLGLARYEQYF
v_gene: TRBV28; j_gene: TRBJ2-1; CDR3aa: CASSSLPPAGGSYNEQFF
v_gene: TRBV28; j_gene: TRBJ1-5; CDR3aa: CASSYRQGVGGNSNQPQHF
v_gene: TRBV7-9; j_gene: TRBJ2-7; CDR3aa: CASSYTGLASEQYF
v_gene: TRBV20-1; j_gene: TRBJ2-2; CDR3aa: CSARVASNTGELFF
v_gene: TRBV4-1; j_gene: TRBJ1-1; CDR3aa: CASSQWLEDTEAFF
v_gene: TRBV29-1; j_gene: TRBJ1-2; CDR3aa: CSVEVGAYGYTF
v_gene: TRBV7-2; j_gene: TRBJ2-2; CDR3aa: CASRLTGNTGELFF
v_gene: TRBV7-9; j_gene: TRBJ2-2; CDR3aa: CASSLALRGRGIRNTGELFF
v_gene: TRBV29-1; j_gene: TRBJ2-5; CDR3aa: CSAGQGEETQYF
v_gene: TRBV6-1; j_gene: TRBJ1-5; CDR3aa: CASSEGPGRGDQPQHF
v_gene: TRBV6-5; j_gene: TRBJ2-7; CDR3aa: CASSDGTGAHEQYF
v_gene: TRBV28; j_gene: TRBJ2-7; CDR3aa: CASSPIAWGDSSYEQYF
v_gene: TRBV7-2; j_gene: TRBJ2-7; CDR3aa: CASSYEGVEQYF
v_gene: TRBV13; j_gene: TRBJ2-5; CDR3aa: CASSLLIEETQYF
v_gene: TRBV29-1; j_gene: TRBJ2-3; CDR3aa: CSVETGVELAGTPSTDTQYF